Shown below are 28 T cell receptor beta chains from a single sample sequenced in a study of blood T cell repertoires in COVID-19. Clones were sequenced by immunoSEQ multiplex PCR, and TCRdb holds only the in-frame ones, with some missing. The sample consists of about 58,000 clones, 70% to 90% of them appearing once. Sequencing used peripheral blood. The receptors shown here come from a man aged 40-50 years with active COVID-19.

The genes are TRBV18 and TRBJ1-1; D is ambiguous. The CDR3 runs 14 residues. The germline V gene encodes CDR1 KGHSH and CDR2 LQKENI. Trimming stripped 2 bases from V and 1 base from J, with 8 bases between. CDR3 nucleotides: TGTGCCAGCTCACCATCCGTCAGGAACACTGAAGCTTTCTTT. Translation gives CASSPSVRNTEAFF.

The chain joins TRBV6-5 to TRBJ2-7; the match to TRBD1 covers 9 bases. Germline loops: CDR1 MNHEY, CDR2 SVGAGI. The ends lost 6 bases at V and 6 bases at J; junction bases unmatched: 3. The CDR3 extends over 12 amino acids. The CDR3 reads CASRATGGEQYF. The CDR3 DNA reads as TGTGCCAGCAGGGCGACAGGGGGCGAGCAGTACTTC.

The chain recombines TRBV6-1 with TRBJ2-5; tentative D call: TRBD1 (6 bases). Germline V CDR1 and CDR2: MNHNS, SASEGT. CDR3 length: 16 amino acids. Deletions cut 2 bases from V and 4 bases from J, with 17 bases between. This chain's CDR3 is CASSENVGQLRETQYF. The CDR3, as DNA: TGTGCCAGCAGTGAAAATGTTGGACAGTTAAGAGAGACCCAGTACTTC.

The chain recombines TRBV11-2 with TRBJ1-6; 8 positions agree with TRBD1. Germline-derived CDR1 and CDR2 are SGHAT and FQNNGV. CDR3 length: 15 amino acids. The trim removed 5 bases at V and 8 bases at J, leaving 8 bases unmatched. DNA of the CDR3: TGTGCCAGCAGCCCGGTCAGGGGGCGGGATTCACCCCTCCACTTT. The encoded protein is CASSPVRGRDSPLHF.

The rearrangement uses TRBV11-2 and TRBJ1-2; the match to TRBD1 covers 7 bases. V lost 2 bases to trimming and J lost 13 bases; unmatched junction nucleotides: 4. Germline V gene lookup returns CDR1 SGHAT and CDR2 FQNNGV. The CDR3 is 11 amino acids. The CDR3 is CASSLTGTATF. CDR3 DNA sequence: TGTGCCAGCAGCTTAACCGGGACAGCCACCTTC.

This chain links TRBV18 with TRBJ2-3; 7 bases match TRBD1. There are 14 residues in the CDR3. With V trimmed by 3 bases and J by 2 bases, 2 bases remained unmatched. Germline CDR1 reads KGHSH; CDR2 reads LQKENI. CDR3 protein: CASSPGQPTDTQYF. In DNA, the CDR3 is TGTGCCAGCTCACCGGGACAGCCCACAGATACGCAGTATTTT.

J is TRBJ1-1 and V is TRBV20-1; tentatively, D is TRBD1 (6 bases). Germline V lookup: CDR1 DFQATT, CDR2 SNEGSKA (reference sequence). The CDR3 is made up of 14 amino acids. Between the trimmed V and J ends, which lost 3 bases and 8 bases, there was a span of 19 bases. The CDR3 loop is CSASVPGAVREAFF. DNA for the CDR3: TGCAGTGCTAGTGTTCCAGGGGCCGTCCGCGAAGCTTTCTTT.

The chain employs TRBV14 and TRBJ2-1; D is uncertain. Germline V gives CDR1 SGHDN, CDR2 FVKESK. Trimming stripped 4 bases from V and 0 bases from J, with 7 bases between. The CDR3 consists of 14 residues. The CDR3 nucleotides read TGTGCCAGCAGCCGAGGTCCCTCCTACAATGAGCAGTTCTTC. This sequence encodes CASSRGPSYNEQFF.

This sequence joins TRBV9 and TRBJ2-1, with D possibly being TRBD2 (5 bases). This CDR3 has 14 residues. Trimming left V 2 bases short and J 9 bases short, with 15 bases between. Germline loops: CDR1 SGDLS, CDR2 YYNGEE. CDR3: CASSVTSSEGEQFF. The CDR3 DNA reads as TGTGCCAGCAGCGTCACCTCCTCCGAGGGTGAGCAGTTCTTC.

The J gene is TRBJ2-5, the V gene TRBV30; 7 nucleotides agree with TRBD2. J lost 1 base, V lost 2 bases, and 1 base had no gene match. The CDR3 has 13 residues. Germline CDR1 GTSNPN, CDR2 SVGIG (reference sequence). The CDR3 reads CAWSRGVQETQYF. The CDR3 DNA is TGTGCCTGGAGTCGGGGGGTCCAAGAGACCCAGTACTTC. Full variable domain (remainder filled in from reference TRBV30 and TRBJ2-5): SQTIHQWPATLVQPVGSPLSLECTVEGTSNPNLYWYRQAAGRGLQLLFYSVGIGQISSEVPQNLSASRPQDRQFILSSKKLLLSDSGFYLCAWSRGVQETQYFGPGTRLLVL.

This clone has just one count. This chain uses TRBV19 with TRBJ1-2, with a possible D match to TRBD1 (6 bases). The CDR3 totals 14 residues. V lost 4 bases, J lost 4 bases, and 13 bases lay in between. Germline V gene data show CDR1 as LNHDA and CDR2 as SQIVND (reference sequence). Here the CDR3 reads CASSTTGHSYGYTF. The CDR3 nucleotides read TGTGCCAGTAGTACCACGGGACACTCCTATGGCTACACCTTC.

The rearrangement links TRBV12-3 or TRBV12-4 to TRBJ2-3; the D is unclear. The V end lost 5 bases, the J end lost 7 bases, and 10 bases lay between the germline ends. CDR3 length: 12 residues. CDR3 in DNA: TGTGCCAGCAGTCGCGTGAGTCATACGCAGTATTTT. This encodes CASSRVSHTQYF.

The V gene is TRBV6-5, the J gene TRBJ1-1, with D unresolved. Deletions cut 6 bases from V and 1 base from J, with 9 bases between. The germline gives CDR1 MNHEY, CDR2 SVGAGI. The CDR3 sequence is 13 residues long. DNA for the CDR3: TGTGCCAGCAGGGCGGGAGCGAACACTGAAGCTTTCTTT. This gives the protein CASRAGANTEAFF.

The chain joins TRBV3-1 (or the pseudogene TRBV3-2) to TRBJ1-1; 8 nucleotides line up with TRBD1. CDR1 LGHDT and CDR2 YNNKEL come from the germline V gene (reference sequence). V shed 6 bases and J 0 bases; nucleotides not matched to a gene: 3. The CDR3 contains 14 residues. The CDR3 loop is CASRRTGLNTEAFF. DNA for the CDR3: TGTGCCAGCAGACGGACAGGGCTGAACACTGAAGCTTTCTTT.

This sequence joins TRBV21-1 and TRBJ2-2; no DNA check was done on the table's D call, TRBD2. TRBV21-1 is a documented pseudogene. The CDR3 sequence is 14 residues long. The CDR3 here is CASSKELYTGELFF. CDR3 sequence (DNA): TGTGCCAGCAGCAAAGAGCTTTACACCGGGGAGCTGTTTTTT.

Written as DNA, the CDR3 is TGTGCCAGCCCGAGCGGCCCCTGGGGGGGCGGGGAGCTGTTTTTT. It is translated as CASPSGPWGGGELFF. V is TRBV6-5 and J is TRBJ2-2; TRBD2 agrees at 7 bases. CDR3 length: 15 amino acids. CDR1 is MNHEY and CDR2 is SVGAGI in the germline V gene. Germline trimming cut 8 bases from V and 7 bases from J; bases unmatched to any gene: 13.

This clone turned up a few times. The chain uses TRBV6-5 and TRBJ1-5; 7 positions agree with TRBD1. Losses at the gene ends were 6 bases for V and 6 bases for J; bases not matched to a gene: 11. The length of the CDR3 is 15 residues. Germline values: CDR1 MNHEY, CDR2 SVGAGI. CDR3 sequence reads: CASSPTGFGGQPQHF. CDR3 in DNA: TGTGCCAGCAGCCCGACAGGGTTTGGGGGTCAGCCCCAGCATTTT.

V and J are TRBV2 and TRBJ2-1; D possibly corresponds to TRBD2 (5 bases). V was clipped by 7 bases and J by 1 base, with 11 bases between them. CDR3 length: 14 residues. Germline CDR1 reads SNHLY; CDR2 reads FYNNEI. CDR3 amino acids: CASTADLSYNEQFF. As DNA, the CDR3 is TGTGCCAGCACAGCGGACCTATCCTACAATGAGCAGTTCTTC.

The V call is TRBV24-1, the J call TRBJ2-3, with 8 nucleotides matching TRBD2. The V gene's germline CDR1 is KGHDR and CDR2 SFDVKD. J lost 2 bases, V lost 5 bases, and 5 bases had no gene match. This CDR3 comprises 15 residues. This CDR3 reads CATSGTSGFTDTQYF. The CDR3 DNA sequence: TGTGCCACCAGTGGCACTAGCGGTTTCACAGATACGCAGTATTTT.

This clone appeared a single time. J is TRBJ2-7 and V is TRBV24-1, with unresolved D. Trimming cost V 1 base and J 2 bases, with 14 bases left between them. This CDR3 is built from 16 residues. Germline V lookup: CDR1 KGHDR, CDR2 SFDVKD. CDR3 amino acids: CATSDLKAESTYEQYF. The CDR3 region has the DNA TGTGCCACCAGTGATTTAAAGGCGGAGTCGACCTACGAGCAGTACTTC.

This sequence joins TRBV4-1 and TRBJ1-6; no clear D. Trimming cost V 0 bases and J 0 bases, with 12 bases left between them. In germline, CDR1 is MGHRA, CDR2 YSYEKL. The CDR3 loop spans 18 amino acids. DNA of the CDR3: TGCGCCAGCAGCCAAGATCTGAGGGCTAGCTCCTATAATTCACCCCTCCACTTT. As protein: CASSQDLRASSYNSPLHF.

The genes are TRBV28 and TRBJ1-5, with D perhaps TRBD1 (6 bases). Per the germline V gene, CDR1 is MDHEN and CDR2 is SYDVKM. The CDR3 extends over 15 amino acids. V shed 1 base and J shed 5 bases, with 12 bases lying between them. The CDR3 here is CASSLSRGVDQPQHF. The CDR3 bases are TGTGCCAGCAGTTTATCCAGGGGTGTCGATCAGCCCCAGCATTTT.

This sequence joins TRBV4-2 and TRBJ1-4; a weak D match, TRBD1 (5 bases). Germline V CDR1 and CDR2: LGHNA, YNFKEQ. The length of the CDR3 is 14 residues. The V end was cut by 1 base, the J end by 6 bases, with 9 bases between. CDR3 in amino acids: CASSQVLTDEKLFF. The CDR3 DNA reads TGTGCCAGCAGCCAAGTCTTGACAGATGAAAAACTGTTTTTT.

The CDR3 DNA reads as TGTGCCATCAGCCCCGACACCTTTAACACTGAAGCTTTCTTT. This codes for CAISPDTFNTEAFF. J is TRBJ1-1 and V is TRBV10-3, with D hard to call. With 6 bases removed from V and 2 bases from J, the gap between germline ends came to 13 bases. Germline-derived CDR1 and CDR2 are ENHRY and SYGVKD. This CDR3 has 14 amino acids.

J is TRBJ2-2 and V is TRBV15, with 7 bases identical to TRBD1. V lost 5 bases and J lost 4; bases outside the gene matches: 10. CDR3 length: 16 amino acids. Per the germline V gene, CDR1 is LNHNV and CDR2 is YYDKDF (reference sequence). The CDR3 is CATSRNPGQPTGELFF. The CDR3 region has the DNA TGTGCCACCAGCCGAAACCCGGGACAGCCCACCGGGGAGCTGTTTTTT.

This clone occurred a few times. This chain uses TRBV18 with TRBJ2-1; D may be TRBD2 (5 bases). V was trimmed by 3 bases and J by 3 bases, leaving 12 bases between them. The CDR3 covers 15 residues. Germline V gene lookup returns CDR1 KGHSH and CDR2 LQKENI. CDR3 in amino acids: CASSPTSAYYNEQFF. The DNA of the CDR3 is TGTGCCAGCTCACCCACTAGTGCCTACTACAATGAGCAGTTCTTC.

This clone has more than one count but fewer than ten. Other nucleotide sequences in the sample specify the same CDR3. V and J are TRBV27 and TRBJ1-5, with 7 bases aligning to TRBD1. Germline V gene sequence: CDR1 MNHEY, CDR2 SMNVEV (reference sequence). The V gene end was trimmed by 9 bases and the J gene end by 4 bases; junction bases not matched to a gene: 9. There are 14 residues in the CDR3. The CDR3 coding sequence is TGTGCCAGTGGAAGGACAGGACTTAATCAGCCCCAGCATTTT. Translating it yields CASGRTGLNQPQHF.

The J gene is TRBJ2-7, the V gene TRBV28; 8 positions match TRBD1. The V segment lost 4 bases and the J segment 5 bases; nucleotides outside the gene matches: 7. Germline CDR1 reads MDHEN; CDR2 reads SYDVKM. The CDR3 loop spans 14 amino acids. CDR3: CASSSPTGEDEQYF. The DNA for the CDR3 is TGTGCCAGCAGTTCCCCGACAGGGGAGGACGAGCAGTACTTC.